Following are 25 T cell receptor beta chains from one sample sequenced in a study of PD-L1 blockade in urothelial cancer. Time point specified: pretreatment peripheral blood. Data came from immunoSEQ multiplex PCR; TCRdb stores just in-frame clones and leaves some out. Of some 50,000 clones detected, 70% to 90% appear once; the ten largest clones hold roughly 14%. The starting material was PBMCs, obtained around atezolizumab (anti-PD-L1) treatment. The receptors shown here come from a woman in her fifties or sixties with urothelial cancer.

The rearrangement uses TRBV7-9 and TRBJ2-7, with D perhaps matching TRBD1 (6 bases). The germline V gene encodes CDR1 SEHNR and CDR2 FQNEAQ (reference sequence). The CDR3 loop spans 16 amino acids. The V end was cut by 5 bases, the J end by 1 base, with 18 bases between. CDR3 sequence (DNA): TGTGCCAGCAGCCCGAAGTCGGCAACAGGGTCCTACGAGCAGTACTTC. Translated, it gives CASSPKSATGSYEQYF.

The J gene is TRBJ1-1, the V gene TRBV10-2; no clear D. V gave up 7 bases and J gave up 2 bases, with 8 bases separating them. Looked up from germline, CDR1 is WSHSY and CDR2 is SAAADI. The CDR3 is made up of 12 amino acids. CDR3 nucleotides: TGCGCCAGCACAGGTGGAAACACTGAAGCTTTCTTT. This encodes CASTGGNTEAFF.

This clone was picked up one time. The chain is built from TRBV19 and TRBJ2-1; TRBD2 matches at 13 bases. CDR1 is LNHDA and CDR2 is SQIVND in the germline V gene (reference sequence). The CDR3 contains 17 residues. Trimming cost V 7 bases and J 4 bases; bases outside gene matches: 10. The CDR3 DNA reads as TGTGCCAGTACGCCGTTAACTAGCGGGGGGGTATACAATGAGCAGTTCTTC. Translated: CASTPLTSGGVYNEQFF.

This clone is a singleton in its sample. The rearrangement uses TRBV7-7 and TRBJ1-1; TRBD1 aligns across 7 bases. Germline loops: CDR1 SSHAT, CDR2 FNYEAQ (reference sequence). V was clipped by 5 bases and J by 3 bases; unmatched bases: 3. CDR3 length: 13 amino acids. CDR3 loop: CASSQDRYTEAFF. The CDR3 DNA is TGTGCCAGCAGCCAGGACAGGTACACTGAAGCTTTCTTT.

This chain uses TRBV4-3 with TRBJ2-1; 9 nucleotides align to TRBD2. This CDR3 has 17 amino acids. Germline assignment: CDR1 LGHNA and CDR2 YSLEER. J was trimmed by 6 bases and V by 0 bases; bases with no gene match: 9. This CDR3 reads CASSQESHSGRGNEQFF. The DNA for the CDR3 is TGCGCCAGCAGCCAAGAATCCCATAGCGGGAGAGGCAATGAGCAGTTCTTC.

CDR3: CAISESGQGYEQYF. CDR3 bases: TGTGCCATCAGTGAGTCTGGACAGGGCTACGAGCAGTACTTC. This chain joins TRBV10-3 and TRBJ2-7, with 8 bases that match TRBD1. Trimming took 0 bases from V and 3 from J; bases not matched to a gene: 1. Germline V gives CDR1 ENHRY, CDR2 SYGVKD. There are 14 residues in the CDR3.

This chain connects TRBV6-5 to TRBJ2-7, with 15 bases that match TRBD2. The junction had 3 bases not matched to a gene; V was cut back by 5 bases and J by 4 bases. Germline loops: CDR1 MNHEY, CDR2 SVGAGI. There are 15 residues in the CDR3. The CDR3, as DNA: TGTGCCAGCAGTACCGGACTAGCGGGGGGGTACGAGCAGTACTTC. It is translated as CASSTGLAGGYEQYF.

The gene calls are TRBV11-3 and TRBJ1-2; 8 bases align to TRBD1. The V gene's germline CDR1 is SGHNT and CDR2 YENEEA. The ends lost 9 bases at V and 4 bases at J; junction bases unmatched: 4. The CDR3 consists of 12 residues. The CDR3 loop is CASSTGGYGYTF. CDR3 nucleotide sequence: TGTGCCAGTTCTACAGGGGGCTATGGCTACACCTTC.

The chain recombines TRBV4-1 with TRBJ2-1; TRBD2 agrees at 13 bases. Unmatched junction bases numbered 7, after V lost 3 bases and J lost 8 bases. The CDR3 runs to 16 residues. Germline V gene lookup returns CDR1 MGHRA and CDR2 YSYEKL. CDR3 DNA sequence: TGCGCCAGCAGCCAGCCGACTAGCGGGGGGCGGGATGAGCAGTTCTTC. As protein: CASSQPTSGGRDEQFF.

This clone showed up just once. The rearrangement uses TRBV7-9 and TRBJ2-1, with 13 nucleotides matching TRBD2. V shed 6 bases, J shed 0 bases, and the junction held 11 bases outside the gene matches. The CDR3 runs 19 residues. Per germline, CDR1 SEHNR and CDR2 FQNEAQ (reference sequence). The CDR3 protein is CASRPADRTSGSSYNEQFF. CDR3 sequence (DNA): TGTGCCAGCAGGCCAGCCGATCGGACTAGCGGGAGCTCCTACAATGAGCAGTTCTTC.

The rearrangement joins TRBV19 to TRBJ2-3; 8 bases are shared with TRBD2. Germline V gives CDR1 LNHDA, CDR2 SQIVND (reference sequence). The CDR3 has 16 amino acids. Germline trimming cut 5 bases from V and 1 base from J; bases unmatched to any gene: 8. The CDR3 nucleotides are TGTGCCAGTAGTGCCAGGACTAGCCTGCGCACAGATACGCAGTATTTT. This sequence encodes CASSARTSLRTDTQYF.

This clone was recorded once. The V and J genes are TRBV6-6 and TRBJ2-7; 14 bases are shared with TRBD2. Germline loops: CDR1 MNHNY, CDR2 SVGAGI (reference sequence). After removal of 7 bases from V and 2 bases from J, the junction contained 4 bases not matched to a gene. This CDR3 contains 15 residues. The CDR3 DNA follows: TGTGCCAGCAAGGGACTAGCGGGAGTCGCCTACGAGCAGTACTTC. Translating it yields CASKGLAGVAYEQYF.

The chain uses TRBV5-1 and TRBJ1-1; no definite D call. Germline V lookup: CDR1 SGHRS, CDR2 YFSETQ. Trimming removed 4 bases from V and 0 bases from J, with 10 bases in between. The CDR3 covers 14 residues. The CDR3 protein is CASSQQQLNTEAFF. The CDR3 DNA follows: TGCGCCAGCAGCCAACAGCAGCTGAACACTGAAGCTTTCTTT.

The CDR3 is CASSIRGTGDDEQFF. CDR3 sequence (DNA): TGTGCCAGTAGTATAAGAGGGACAGGGGACGATGAGCAGTTCTTC. The chain combines TRBV19 with TRBJ2-1; 10 nucleotides align to TRBD1. The CDR3 has 15 residues. V trimming: 2 bases; J trimming: 8 bases; junction bases outside the gene matches: 6. Germline CDR1 reads LNHDA; CDR2 reads SQIVND (reference sequence).

The CDR3, as DNA: TGTGCCAGCAGTTTACTAGCGGGAGGGGTGACAGATACGCAGTATTTT. Its protein product is CASSLLAGGVTDTQYF. The rearrangement links TRBV27 to TRBJ2-3, with 12 bases fitting TRBD2. The V gene end was trimmed by 2 bases and the J gene end by 3 bases; junction bases not matched to a gene: 3. The CDR3 runs 16 residues. Germline assignment: CDR1 MNHEY and CDR2 SMNVEV (reference sequence).

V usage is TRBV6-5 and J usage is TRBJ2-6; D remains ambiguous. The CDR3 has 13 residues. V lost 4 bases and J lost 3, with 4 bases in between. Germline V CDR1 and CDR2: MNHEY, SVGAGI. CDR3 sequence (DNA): TGTGCCAGCAGTTTTAGTGGGGCCAACGTCCTGACTTTC. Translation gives CASSFSGANVLTF.

CDR3 coding DNA: TGCGCCAGCAGCTTGGTGGCGGCCCAAGAGACCCAGTACTTC. It codes for CASSLVAAQETQYF. The rearrangement uses TRBV5-1 and TRBJ2-5; D call uncertain. This CDR3 region has 14 residues. Germline CDR1 is SGHRS and CDR2 is YFSETQ. V was shortened by 0 bases and J by 1 base, with 7 bases between the two germline ends. Looking up the rest from reference TRBV5-1 and TRBJ2-5 gives the full variable domain: KAGVTQTPRYLIKTRGQQVTLSCSPISGHRSVSWYQQTPGQGLQFLFEYFSETQRNKGNFPGRFSGRQFSNSRSEMNVSTLELGDSALYLCASSLVAAQETQYFGPGTRLLVL.

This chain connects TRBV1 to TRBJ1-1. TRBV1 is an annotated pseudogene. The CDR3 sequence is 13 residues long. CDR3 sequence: CTSSQKRKTEAFF. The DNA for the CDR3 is TGCACCAGCAGCCAAAAGAGGAAGACTGAAGCTTTCTTT.

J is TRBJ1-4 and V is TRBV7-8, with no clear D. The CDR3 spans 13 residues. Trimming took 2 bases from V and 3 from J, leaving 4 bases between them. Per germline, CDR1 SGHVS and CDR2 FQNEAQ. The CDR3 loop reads CASSLQANEKLFF. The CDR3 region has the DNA TGTGCCAGCAGCTTACAGGCTAATGAAAAACTGTTTTTT.

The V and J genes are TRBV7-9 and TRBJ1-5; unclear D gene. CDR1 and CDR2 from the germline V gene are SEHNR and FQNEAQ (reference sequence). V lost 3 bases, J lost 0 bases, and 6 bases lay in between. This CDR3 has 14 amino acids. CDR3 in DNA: TGTGCCAGCAGCTTTGATAGTAGCAATCAGCCCCAGCATTTT. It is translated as CASSFDSSNQPQHF.

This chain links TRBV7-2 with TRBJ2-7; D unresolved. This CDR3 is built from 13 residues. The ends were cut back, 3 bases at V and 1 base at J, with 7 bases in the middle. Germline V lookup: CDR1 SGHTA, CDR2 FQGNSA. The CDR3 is CASSLSQSYEQYF. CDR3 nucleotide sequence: TGTGCCAGCAGCTTGTCCCAGTCCTACGAGCAGTACTTC.

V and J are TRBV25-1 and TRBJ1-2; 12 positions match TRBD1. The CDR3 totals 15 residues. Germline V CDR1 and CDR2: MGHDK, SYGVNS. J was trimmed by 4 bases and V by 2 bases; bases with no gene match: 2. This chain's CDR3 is CASSEGTGGGYGYTF. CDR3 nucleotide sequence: TGTGCCAGCAGTGAAGGGACAGGGGGCGGCTATGGCTACACCTTC.

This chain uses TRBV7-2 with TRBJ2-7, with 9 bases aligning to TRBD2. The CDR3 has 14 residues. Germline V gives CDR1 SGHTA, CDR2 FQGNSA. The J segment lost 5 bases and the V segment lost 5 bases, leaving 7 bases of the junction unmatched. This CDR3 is CASSPGGGVHEQYF. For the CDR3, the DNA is TGTGCCAGCAGCCCGGGCGGGGGGGTCCACGAGCAGTACTTC.

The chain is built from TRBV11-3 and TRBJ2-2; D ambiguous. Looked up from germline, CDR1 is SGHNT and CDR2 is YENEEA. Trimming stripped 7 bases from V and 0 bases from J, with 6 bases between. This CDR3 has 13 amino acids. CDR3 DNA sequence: TGTGCCAGCACCCAATCGAACACCGGGGAGCTGTTTTTT. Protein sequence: CASTQSNTGELFF.

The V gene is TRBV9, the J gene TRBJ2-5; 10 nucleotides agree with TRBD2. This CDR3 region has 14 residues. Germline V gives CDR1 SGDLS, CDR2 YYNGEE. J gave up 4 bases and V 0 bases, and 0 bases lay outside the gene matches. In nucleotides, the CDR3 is TGTGCCAGCAGCGTAGGACTAGCGGGAGAGACCCAGTACTTC. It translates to CASSVGLAGETQYF.